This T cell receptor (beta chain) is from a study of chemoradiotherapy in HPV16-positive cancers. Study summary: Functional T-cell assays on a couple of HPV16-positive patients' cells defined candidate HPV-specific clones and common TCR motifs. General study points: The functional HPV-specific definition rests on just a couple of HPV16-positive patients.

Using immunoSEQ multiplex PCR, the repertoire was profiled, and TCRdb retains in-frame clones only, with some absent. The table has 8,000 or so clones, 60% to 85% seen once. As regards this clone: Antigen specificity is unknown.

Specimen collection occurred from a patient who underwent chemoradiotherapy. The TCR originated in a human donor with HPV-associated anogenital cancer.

The CDR3 coding sequence is TGCGCCAGCAGCCAAGCGCGGACTAGCGGGGGGGAGGATGAGCAGTTCTTC. It encodes CASSQARTSGGEDEQFF. The chain combines TRBV4-3 with TRBJ2-1, with 15 bases lining up with TRBD2. The CDR3 spans 17 residues. The V segment lost 1 base and the J segment 8 bases; nucleotides outside the gene matches: 6. Germline V gene lookup returns CDR1 LGHNA and CDR2 YSLEER.